The text below deals with one T cell receptor beta chain. The sample originates from a study of blood T cell repertoires in COVID-19. Looking at the study overall: Spain, Italy and the United States supplied samples that represented acute and convalescent COVID-19.

During active infection, Seattle patients enrolled and were then monitored through disease. Original methodology: Reference gene primer amplification in the assay estimated nucleated cell counts. Repertoires were generated with immunoSEQ multiplex PCR, while TCRdb's copy carries only in-frame clones and drops some. The DNA was the basis for D and trimming; V, J and clone size are from that table. The sample holds about 170,000 clones, around 92% seen once. V was clipped by 2 bases and J by 7 bases, with 15 bases between them. This CDR3 comprises 15 residues. Germline-derived CDR1 and CDR2 are LGHDT and YNNKEL (reference sequence).

Sequenced input: peripheral blood. The chain is built from TRBV3-1 (or the pseudogene TRBV3-2) and TRBJ1-5; tentative D call: TRBD1 (5 bases). This clonotype was sampled from a young man with COVID-19, enrolled during active disease. DNA for the CDR3: TGTGCCAGCAGCCAACAGTGGGGGGGGGACCAGCCCCAGCATTTT. As protein: CASSQQWGGDQPQHF.